This T cell receptor (beta chain) emerged from a study of radiation and T cells in renal cell carcinoma. Time point: blood 4 weeks post-SBRT, at nephrectomy. Treatment described: 15 Gy SBRT to primary tumor, nephrectomy 4 weeks later. Nephrectomy followed 15 Gy stereotactic body radiation by 4 weeks. Libraries were prepared by immunoSEQ multiplex PCR; TCRdb keeps only in-frame clonotypes and omits some of them. The repertoire holds approximately 150,000 clones, with roughly 90% as singletons. Study-wide findings and caveats: Top tumor clonotypes rose in blood 2 weeks post-radiation, then contracted. Pretreatment tumor biopsies were lacking, so baseline clonotypes are unknown.

For this clone: Its matching antigen is unknown.

The CDR3 spans 15 residues. This clonotype was sampled from a woman aged 50 to 65 with renal cell carcinoma. V and J are TRBV21-1 and TRBJ1-2. TRBV21-1 is described as a pseudogene. The source was blood, collected from a patient whose treatment included radiotherapy and nephrectomy. CDR3 sequence (DNA): TGTGCCAGCAGCAAAAGGGGAGGGAGGCGGTATGGCTACACCTTC. Translation: CASSKRGGRRYGYTF.